This T cell receptor (beta chain) comes out of a study of CD8+CD57+ T cells in acquired aplastic anemia. The wider study: When averaged, DNA from sorted CD4+ and CD8+ cells came to approximately 3 ug.

CDR3 and TCR beta VDJ profiling relied on a genomic DNA template. Using its own MiXCR run on the reads, TCRdb lists one record per CDR3 protein. This sample carries about 150,000 distinct CDR3 sequences, approximately 52% of them seen once, and the ten largest clones take about 12%. This clonotype was seen at least ten times. What it recognizes is unknown. Patients selected for sequencing had displayed CD8+CD57+ cell expansion by flow cytometry. Patients were therapy-naive when their blood was sampled. General study results and limits: Significance was not reached for CD8+ Simpson's diversity between patients and controls. Around 27 sequences, all CD8+ CDR3, were shared between patients and controls.

The specimen sequenced was sorted CD4+, CD8+, or CD8+CD57+ T cells (not recorded which) from PBMCs. The sequence was obtained from a human donor with aplastic anemia.

DNA of the CDR3: TGTGCCAGCAGCTACCCGTTGCTAGAGTCGGCCGTGACCCAGTACTTC. Translated: CASSYPLLESAVTQYF. The chain is built from TRBV11-2 and TRBJ2-5; D not certain. This CDR3 spans 16 amino acids. Germline CDR1 is SGHAT and CDR2 is FQNNGV. The V gene lost 4 bases and the J gene lost 7 bases, with 22 bases spanning the gap.